This passage covers 5 T cell receptor beta chains from one sample sequenced in a study of T cell responses to AZD1222 COVID-19 vaccine. TCRdb keeps only in-frame clones here, not all; method: immunoSEQ multiplex PCR. This sample has 150,000 or so clones, with roughly 94% found just once. The sample in question was peripheral blood, obtained on day 0 of AZD1222 vaccination. The receptors originated from an adult in good health.

This chain connects TRBV7-9 to TRBJ2-2; D possibly corresponds to TRBD2 (6 bases). In germline, CDR1 is SEHNR, CDR2 FQNEAQ (reference sequence). Between the trimmed V and J ends, which lost 2 bases and 5 bases, there was a span of 12 bases. The CDR3 is 15 amino acids. The CDR3 loop reads CASSLSGEWTGELFF. The CDR3 DNA is TGTGCCAGCAGCTTATCGGGAGAGTGGACCGGGGAGCTGTTTTTT.

V gene TRBV30 combines with J gene TRBJ2-3; the match to TRBD2 covers 7 bases. In germline, CDR1 is GTSNPN, CDR2 SVGIG (reference sequence). Trimming took 0 bases from V and 3 from J; bases not matched to a gene: 6. This CDR3 contains 15 residues. The CDR3 region is CAWSVGGSGTDTQYF. As DNA, the CDR3 is TGTGCCTGGAGTGTGGGGGGGAGTGGGACAGATACGCAGTATTTT.

In DNA, the CDR3 is TGTGCCAGCAGCCAAGGGGGACAGGGCGCAACTAATGAAAAACTGTTTTTT. Translating it yields CASSQGGQGATNEKLFF. The chain employs TRBV3-1 (or the pseudogene TRBV3-2) and TRBJ1-4, with 9 bases that match TRBD1. This CDR3 is 17 amino acids long. J gave up 0 bases and V 1 base, and 3 bases lay outside the gene matches. Looked up from germline, CDR1 is LGHDT and CDR2 is YNNKEL (reference sequence).

The gene calls are TRBV7-8 and TRBJ2-1, with 9 bases aligning to TRBD2. Losses at the gene ends were 4 bases for V and 9 bases for J; bases not matched to a gene: 13. Germline V CDR1 and CDR2: SGHVS, FQNEAQ. CDR3 length: 16 residues. As DNA, the CDR3 is TGTGCCAGCAGCTCACCGGGACTAGCAGTGTGGAGTGAGCAGTTCTTC. Encoded protein: CASSSPGLAVWSEQFF.

The chain employs TRBV6-5 and TRBJ2-7, with 9 bases identical to TRBD1. Germline CDR1 reads MNHEY; CDR2 reads SVGAGI. The V segment lost 5 bases and the J segment 5 bases; nucleotides outside the gene matches: 4. This CDR3 is 13 amino acids long. The CDR3 protein is CASSIQGANEQYF. As DNA, the CDR3 is TGTGCCAGCAGTATACAGGGGGCCAACGAGCAGTACTTC.